This T cell receptor beta chain was profiled in a study of T cells in Graves' hyperthyroidism and ophthalmopathy. V lost 6 bases to trimming and J lost 6 bases; unmatched junction nucleotides: 3. Germline V gives CDR1 MNHNS, CDR2 SASEGT. CDR3 length equals 14 residues. Template material for amplifying TCR beta CDR3 regions consisted of RNA transcripts. The HTBI set primed first-round TCR CDR3 RT-PCR. TCRdb ran MiXCR on the multiplex PCR reads and lists one entry per CDR3 protein. In the table there are some 200,000 distinct CDR3 sequences, less than 20% of which are singletons. This clonotype occurred many times. Researchers defined stable Graves' hyperthyroidism as no ophthalmopathy progression within 18 months. It was roughly 10 ml of fresh peripheral blood that supplied the PBMCs.

Specimen: blood. This sequence originates from a woman in her fifties or sixties with Graves' hyperthyroidism. V gene TRBV6-1 combines with J gene TRBJ1-5; TRBD1 aligns across 12 bases. This CDR3 is CASRGTGGGQPQHF. DNA for the CDR3: TGTGCCAGCAGGGGGACAGGGGGCGGTCAGCCCCAGCATTTT.